The present T cell receptor (beta chain) was sequenced within a study of shared clonotypes between healthy human individuals. The table came from immunoSEQ multiplex PCR; TCRdb's copy has only in-frame clones and leaves some out. The data contain 1.4 million to 1.5 million clones, approximately 97% of them singletons. V lost 3 bases, J lost 2 bases, and 8 bases stayed unmatched. The CDR3 runs to 16 residues. Germline values: CDR1 LGHNA, CDR2 YSLEER. The sample consisted of naive CD4+ T cells sorted from blood. Subset in this sample: CD45RA+ positively selected. The chain links TRBV4-3 to TRBJ2-7, with 9 bases identical to TRBD1. The receptor comes from a man aged 25 to 45 in good health. CDR3 loop: CASSHDRGTNAYEQYF. Here the CDR3 DNA reads TGCGCCAGCAGCCACGACAGGGGGACGAATGCCTACGAGCAGTACTTC.